The clone carrying this T cell receptor beta chain is a singleton in its sample. The data were taken from a study of cytomegalovirus exposure and HLA in healthy donors. Trimming cost V 6 bases and J 4 bases; bases outside gene matches: 9. The V gene's germline CDR1 is SNHLY and CDR2 FYNNEI. This CDR3 comprises 15 residues. Produced via immunoSEQ multiplex PCR; TCRdb's table is partial and in-frame only. The sample yields fewer than 90,000 clones, 90% to 96% seen once. V and J are TRBV2 and TRBJ1-1, with 9 bases aligning to TRBD1. The clonotype originates from a man younger than 35 in good health and CMV-seropositive. Sequenced input: PBMCs. In nucleotides, the CDR3 is TGTGCCAGCAGCAAAGAACAGGGGGCGGGCACTGAAGCTTTCTTT. Translation: CASSKEQGAGTEAFF.